The sequence of this TCR beta chain was determined in a study of shared clonotypes between healthy human individuals. Sequencing used immunoSEQ multiplex PCR; TCRdb keeps in-frame clones, though not all of them. The table shows around 1.1 million clones, with 60% to 85% occurring only once. After removal of 8 bases from V and 2 bases from J, the junction contained 9 bases not matched to a gene. CDR1 and CDR2 from the germline V gene are LNHNV and YYDKDF (reference sequence). The CDR3 runs 15 residues. V and J are TRBV15 and TRBJ2-1; 7 bases match TRBD1. Sequencing was performed on memory CD4+ T cells from PBMCs. Subset denoted: CD45RA-negative fraction. The TCR originated in a man younger than 35 in good health. Some clones in this sample may be carry-over from other donors' samples. CDR3 residues: CATRSDRKPYNEQFF. CDR3 nucleotides: TGTGCCACCCGATCGGACAGGAAACCCTACAATGAGCAGTTCTTC.